This TCR beta chain originates from a study of OX40 agonist ivuxolimab in advanced cancers. Whole-study context: Dose-escalation subjects each had hepatocellular carcinoma, melanoma, renal cell or head and neck cancer. People who had prior anti-PD-1, anti-PD-L1 or anti-CTLA-4 therapy could take part, and around 40% had some. Three dose-escalation patients had partial responses: one with hepatocellular carcinoma and two with cutaneous melanoma.

Germline CDR1 is MNHEY and CDR2 is SVGAGI. The V and J ends lost 7 bases and 1 base respectively, with 11 bases between them. The CDR3 loop spans 13 amino acids. Here immunoSEQ multiplex PCR was the method, and the copy in TCRdb shows in-frame clones only, minus some. The table has about 80,000 clones, 88% seen once; the top ten hold less than 0.6%. J is TRBJ2-7 and V is TRBV6-5; D might be TRBD2 (5 bases). The TCR originated in an adult with an advanced solid tumor such as melanoma, head and neck, liver or kidney cancer. Material: CD4+ or CD8+ T cells sorted from blood, obtained in a trial of the OX40 agonist ivuxolimab. CDR3 nucleotide sequence: TGTGCCAGCATTAACGGGGAGTCCTACGAGCAGTACTTC. It codes for CASINGESYEQYF.